This T cell receptor beta chain comes out of a study of STAT3 mutations in large granular lymphocyte leukemia. Study-wide findings and caveats: Every T-LGLL patient had at least one immunodominant TCRbeta clonotype.

With regard to this clone: Its antigen is currently unknown.

V shed 6 bases and J shed 5 bases, with 13 bases lying between them. CDR1 is KGHSH and CDR2 is LQKENI in the germline V gene. This CDR3 is built from 14 residues. TCRdb's copy holds only in-frame clones and misses some; the assay was immunoSEQ multiplex PCR. The repertoire consists of tens of thousands of clones, with approximately 86% occurring once and the leading ten covering 12%. This clonotype originated in a man between 60 and 75 years old with T-cell large granular lymphocyte leukemia. Some clones in this sample may be carry-over from other donors' samples. The rearrangement uses TRBV18 and TRBJ2-2; TRBD2 might be the D (5 bases). The specimen was peripheral blood mononuclear cells. The CDR3: CASSPLGGTGELFF. As DNA, the CDR3 is TGTGCCAGCTCGCCGTTGGGCGGGACCGGGGAGCTGTTTTTT.